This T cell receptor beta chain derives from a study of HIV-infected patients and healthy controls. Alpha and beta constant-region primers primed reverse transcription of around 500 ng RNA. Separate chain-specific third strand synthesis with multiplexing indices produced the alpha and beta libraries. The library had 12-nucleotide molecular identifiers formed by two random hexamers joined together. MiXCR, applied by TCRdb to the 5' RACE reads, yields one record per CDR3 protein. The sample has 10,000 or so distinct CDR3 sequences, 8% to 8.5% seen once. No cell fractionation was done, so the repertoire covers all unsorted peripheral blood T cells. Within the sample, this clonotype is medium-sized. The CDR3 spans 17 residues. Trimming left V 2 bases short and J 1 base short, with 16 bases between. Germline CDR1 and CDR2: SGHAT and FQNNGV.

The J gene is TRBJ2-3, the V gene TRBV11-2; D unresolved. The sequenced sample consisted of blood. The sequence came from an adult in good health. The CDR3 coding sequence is TGTGCCAGCAGCTTAACAAAAGCGATCCGAGGCACAGATACGCAGTATTTT. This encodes CASSLTKAIRGTDTQYF.